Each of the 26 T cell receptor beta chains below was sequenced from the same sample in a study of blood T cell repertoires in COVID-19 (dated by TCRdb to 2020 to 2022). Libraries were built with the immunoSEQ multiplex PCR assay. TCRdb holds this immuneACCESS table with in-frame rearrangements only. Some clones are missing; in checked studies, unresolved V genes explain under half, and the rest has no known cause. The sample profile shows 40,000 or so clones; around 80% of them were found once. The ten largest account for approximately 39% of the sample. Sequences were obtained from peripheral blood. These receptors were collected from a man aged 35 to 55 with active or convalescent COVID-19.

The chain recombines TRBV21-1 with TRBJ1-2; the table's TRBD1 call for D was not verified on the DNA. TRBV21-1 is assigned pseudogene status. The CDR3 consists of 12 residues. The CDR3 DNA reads TGTGCCAGCAGCGAGCAGGGCTATGGCTACACCTTC. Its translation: CASSEQGYGYTF.

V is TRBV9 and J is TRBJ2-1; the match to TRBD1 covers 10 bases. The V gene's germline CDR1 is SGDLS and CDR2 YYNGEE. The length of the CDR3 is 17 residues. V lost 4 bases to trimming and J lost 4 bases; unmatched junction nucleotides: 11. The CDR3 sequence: CASSPTDRGLVYNEQFF. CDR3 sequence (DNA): TGTGCCAGCAGCCCTACCGACAGGGGGCTTGTATACAATGAGCAGTTCTTC.

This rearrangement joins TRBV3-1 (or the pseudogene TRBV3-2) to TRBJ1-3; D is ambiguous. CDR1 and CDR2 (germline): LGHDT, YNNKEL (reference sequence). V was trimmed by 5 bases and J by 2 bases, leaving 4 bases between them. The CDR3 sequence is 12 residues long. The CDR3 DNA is TGTGCCAGCAGCTCAGCTGGAAACACCATATATTTT. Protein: CASSSAGNTIYF.

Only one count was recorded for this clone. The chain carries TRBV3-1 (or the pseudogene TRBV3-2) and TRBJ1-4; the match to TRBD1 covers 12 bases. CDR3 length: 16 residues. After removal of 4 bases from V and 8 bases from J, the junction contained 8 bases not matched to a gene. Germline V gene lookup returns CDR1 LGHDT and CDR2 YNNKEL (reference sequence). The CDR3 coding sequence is TGTGCCAGCAGCCCCTCACCCGGGACAGGGGGCGAAAAACTGTTTTTT. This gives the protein CASSPSPGTGGEKLFF.

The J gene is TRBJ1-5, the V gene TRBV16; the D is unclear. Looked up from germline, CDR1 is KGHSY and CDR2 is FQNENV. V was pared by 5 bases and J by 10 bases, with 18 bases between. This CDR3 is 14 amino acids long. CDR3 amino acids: CASSTRQVSAPQHF. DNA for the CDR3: TGTGCCAGCAGCACCCGCCAGGTCTCTGCTCCCCAGCATTTT.

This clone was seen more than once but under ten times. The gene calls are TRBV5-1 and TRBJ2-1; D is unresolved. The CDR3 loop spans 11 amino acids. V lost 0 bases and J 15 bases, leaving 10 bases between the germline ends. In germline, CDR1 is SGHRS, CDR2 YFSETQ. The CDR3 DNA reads TGCGCCAGCAGCTTGGTTGGCCACCGGTTCTTC. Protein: CASSLVGHRFF.

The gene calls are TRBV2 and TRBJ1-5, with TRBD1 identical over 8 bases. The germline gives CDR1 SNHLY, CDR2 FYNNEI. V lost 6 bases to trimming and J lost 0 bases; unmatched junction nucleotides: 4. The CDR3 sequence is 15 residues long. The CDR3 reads CASRLDRGSNQPQHF. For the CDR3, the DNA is TGTGCCAGCAGACTAGACAGGGGTAGCAATCAGCCCCAGCATTTT.

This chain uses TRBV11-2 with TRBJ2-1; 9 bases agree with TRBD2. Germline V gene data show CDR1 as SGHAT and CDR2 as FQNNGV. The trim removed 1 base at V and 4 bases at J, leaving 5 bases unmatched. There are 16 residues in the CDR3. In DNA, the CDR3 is TGTGCCAGCAGCTTAGGAGGACTAGCGACGTACAATGAGCAGTTCTTC. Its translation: CASSLGGLATYNEQFF.

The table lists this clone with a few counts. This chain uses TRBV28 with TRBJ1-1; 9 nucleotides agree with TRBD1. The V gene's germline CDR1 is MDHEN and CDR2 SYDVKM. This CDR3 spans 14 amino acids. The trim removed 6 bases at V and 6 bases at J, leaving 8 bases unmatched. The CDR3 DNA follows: TGTGCCAGCAGACAAGGGACAGGGTGGCCTGAAGCTTTCTTT. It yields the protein CASRQGTGWPEAFF.

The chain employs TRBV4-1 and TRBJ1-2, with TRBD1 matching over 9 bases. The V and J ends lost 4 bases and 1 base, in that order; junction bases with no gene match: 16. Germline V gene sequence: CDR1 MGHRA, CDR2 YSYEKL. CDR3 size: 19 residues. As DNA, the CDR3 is TGCGCCAGCAGCCTACTGATGTTGTTCCGGGACAGGGATAACTATGGCTACACCTTC. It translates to CASSLLMLFRDRDNYGYTF.

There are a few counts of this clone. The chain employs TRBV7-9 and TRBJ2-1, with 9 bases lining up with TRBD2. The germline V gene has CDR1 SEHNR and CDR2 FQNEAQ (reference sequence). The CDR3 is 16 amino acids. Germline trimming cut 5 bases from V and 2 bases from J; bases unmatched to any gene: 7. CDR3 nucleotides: TGTGCCAGCAGCCCTTTAGCGGGAGCAACCTACAATGAGCAGTTCTTC. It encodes CASSPLAGATYNEQFF.

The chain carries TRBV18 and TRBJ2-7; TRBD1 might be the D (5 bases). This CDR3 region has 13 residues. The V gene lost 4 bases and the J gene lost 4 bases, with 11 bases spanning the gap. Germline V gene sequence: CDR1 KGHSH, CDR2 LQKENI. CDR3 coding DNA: TGTGCCAGCTCACTGGCAGGGAAGTACGAGCAGTACTTC. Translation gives CASSLAGKYEQYF.

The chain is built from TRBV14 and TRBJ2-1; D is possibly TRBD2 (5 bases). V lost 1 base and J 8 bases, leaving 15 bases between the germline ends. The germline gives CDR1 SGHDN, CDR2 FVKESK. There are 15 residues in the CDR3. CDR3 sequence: CASSQGPHAGDEQFF. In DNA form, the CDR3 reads TGTGCCAGCAGCCAAGGACCCCACGCGGGCGATGAGCAGTTCTTC.

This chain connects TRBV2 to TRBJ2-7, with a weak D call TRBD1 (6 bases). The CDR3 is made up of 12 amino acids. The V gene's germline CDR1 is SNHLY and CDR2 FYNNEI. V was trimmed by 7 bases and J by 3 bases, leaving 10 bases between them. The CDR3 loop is CASTGQLYEQYF. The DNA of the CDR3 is TGTGCCAGCACCGGACAGCTCTACGAGCAGTACTTC. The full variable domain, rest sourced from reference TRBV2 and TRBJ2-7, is EPEVTQTPSHQVTQMGQEVILRCVPISNHLYFYWYRQILGQKVEFLVSFYNNEISEKSEIFDDQFSVERPDGSNFTLKIRSTKLEDSAMYFCASTGQLYEQYFGPGTRLTVT.

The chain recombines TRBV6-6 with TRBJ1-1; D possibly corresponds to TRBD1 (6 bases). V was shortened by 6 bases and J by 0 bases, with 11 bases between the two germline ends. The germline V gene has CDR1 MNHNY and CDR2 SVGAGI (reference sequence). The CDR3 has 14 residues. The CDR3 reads CASRIRDMNTEAFF. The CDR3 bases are TGTGCCAGCAGAATCCGGGACATGAACACTGAAGCTTTCTTT.

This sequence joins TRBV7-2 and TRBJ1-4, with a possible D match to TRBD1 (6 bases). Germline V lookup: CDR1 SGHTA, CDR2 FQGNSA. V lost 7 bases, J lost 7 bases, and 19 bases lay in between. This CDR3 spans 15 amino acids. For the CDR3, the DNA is TGTGCCAGCACCCAAAAGGCAGGGGCGCGTGAAAAACTGTTTTTT. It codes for CASTQKAGAREKLFF.

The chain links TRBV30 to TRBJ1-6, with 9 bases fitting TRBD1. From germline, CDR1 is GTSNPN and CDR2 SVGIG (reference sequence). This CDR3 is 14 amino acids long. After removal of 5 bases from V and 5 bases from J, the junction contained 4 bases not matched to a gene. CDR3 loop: CAWEQGANNSPLHF. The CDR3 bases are TGTGCCTGGGAACAGGGGGCCAATAATTCACCCCTCCACTTT.

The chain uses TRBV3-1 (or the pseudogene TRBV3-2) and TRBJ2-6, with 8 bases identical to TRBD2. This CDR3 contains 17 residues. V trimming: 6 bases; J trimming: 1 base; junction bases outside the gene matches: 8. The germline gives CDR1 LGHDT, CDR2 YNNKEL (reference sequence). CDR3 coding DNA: TGTGCCAGCAGACCGGGACTAGAAAGGTCTGGGGCCAACGTCCTGACTTTC. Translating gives CASRPGLERSGANVLTF.

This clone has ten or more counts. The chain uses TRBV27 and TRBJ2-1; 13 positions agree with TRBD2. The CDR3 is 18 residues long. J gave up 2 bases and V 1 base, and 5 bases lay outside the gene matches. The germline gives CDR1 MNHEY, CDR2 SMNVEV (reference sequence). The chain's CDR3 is CASSLLRGTSGTYNEQFF. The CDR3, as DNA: TGTGCCAGCAGTTTATTGAGGGGGACTAGCGGGACCTACAATGAGCAGTTCTTC.

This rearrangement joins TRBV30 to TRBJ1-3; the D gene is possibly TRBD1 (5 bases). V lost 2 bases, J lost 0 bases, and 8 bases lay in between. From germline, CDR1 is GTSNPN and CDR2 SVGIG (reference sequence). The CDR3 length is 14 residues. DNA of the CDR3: TGTGCCTGGAGTCCGGGGGGCTCTGGAAACACCATATATTTT. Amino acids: CAWSPGGSGNTIYF.

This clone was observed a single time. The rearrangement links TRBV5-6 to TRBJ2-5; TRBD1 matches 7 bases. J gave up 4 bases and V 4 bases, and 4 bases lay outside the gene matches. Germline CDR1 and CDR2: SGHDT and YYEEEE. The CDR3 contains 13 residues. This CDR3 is CASSEDRPETQYF. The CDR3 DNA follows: TGTGCCAGCAGCGAGGACAGGCCAGAGACCCAGTACTTC.

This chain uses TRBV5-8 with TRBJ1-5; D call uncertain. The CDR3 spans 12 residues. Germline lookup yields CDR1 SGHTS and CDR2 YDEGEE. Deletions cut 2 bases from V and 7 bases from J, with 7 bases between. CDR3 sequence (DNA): TGTGCCAGCAGCTTTGCAGGACAGCCCCAGCATTTT. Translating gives CASSFAGQPQHF.

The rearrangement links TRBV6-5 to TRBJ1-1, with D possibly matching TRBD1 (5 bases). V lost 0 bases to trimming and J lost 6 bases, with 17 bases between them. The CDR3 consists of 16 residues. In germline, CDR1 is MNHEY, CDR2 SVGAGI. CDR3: CASSYSIGRGTAEAFF. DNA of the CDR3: TGTGCCAGCAGTTACTCGATAGGTAGGGGCACGGCTGAAGCTTTCTTT.

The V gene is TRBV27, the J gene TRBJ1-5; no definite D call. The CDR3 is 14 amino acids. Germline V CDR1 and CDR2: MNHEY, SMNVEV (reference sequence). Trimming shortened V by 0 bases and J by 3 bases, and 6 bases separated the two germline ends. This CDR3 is CASSLSRDNQPQHF. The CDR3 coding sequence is TGTGCCAGCAGTTTATCTCGGGACAATCAGCCCCAGCATTTT.

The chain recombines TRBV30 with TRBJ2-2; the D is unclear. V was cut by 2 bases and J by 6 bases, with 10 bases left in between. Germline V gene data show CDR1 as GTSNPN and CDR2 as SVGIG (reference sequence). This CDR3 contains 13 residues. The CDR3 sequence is CAWSLVGSGELFF. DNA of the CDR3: TGTGCCTGGAGTTTGGTGGGCTCCGGGGAGCTGTTTTTT.

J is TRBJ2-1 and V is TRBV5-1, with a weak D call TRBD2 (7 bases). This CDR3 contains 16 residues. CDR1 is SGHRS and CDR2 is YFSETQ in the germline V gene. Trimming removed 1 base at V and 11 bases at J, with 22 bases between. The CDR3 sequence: CASSLFSGSGGPQQFF. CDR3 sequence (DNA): TGCGCCAGCAGCTTGTTTAGCGGGTCGGGGGGCCCGCAGCAGTTCTTC.